In its sample, the clone carrying this T cell receptor (beta chain) was seen a few times. What it binds is unknown. cDNA molecules carried unique molecular identifiers, and template switching added a universal primer site. TCRdb re-called the 5' RACE reads with MiXCR, one entry per CDR3 protein. The table shows 450,000 or so distinct CDR3 sequences, with about a fifth occurring only once. V lost 1 base to trimming and J lost 6 bases, with 9 bases between them. The CDR3 sequence is 13 residues long. Germline-derived CDR1 and CDR2 are GTSNPN and SVGIG (reference sequence). The sample belongs to a study of identical twins. Study-level findings and limits: Excess sharing by twins proved weaker in beta out-of-frame sequences.

Source material: naive T cells sorted from blood. The source of this sequence is a man aged 50 to 59 in good health. The chain is built from TRBV30 and TRBJ2-2; D is unresolved. The CDR3 sequence: CAWSGLYSGELFF. The CDR3 coding sequence is TGTGCCTGGAGTGGACTGTATTCCGGGGAGCTGTTTTTT.